This T cell receptor beta chain is from a study of neurological immune-mediated disorders (dated by TCRdb to about 2019). At the level of the whole study: Of the roughly 34 multiple sclerosis patients, some 30 had relapsing-remitting MS and 3 had secondary progressive MS. Peripheral blood TCR-beta repertoires from HTLV-I-associated myelopathy (HAM/TSP) patients, multiple sclerosis patients and healthy controls were compared by UMI-based sequencing. Alongside PBMC samples, the set of approximately 100 TCR-beta libraries contained longitudinal samples, technical triplicates, and paired CD4+ and CD8+ T-cell subsets that had been sorted. Each longitudinal HAM/TSP and healthy donor was sampled at 3 time-points spaced at roughly 3-40 month intervals. The cohort comprised 68 subjects: around 15 HAM/TSP patients, around 34 multiple sclerosis patients and approximately 20 healthy controls. Summary of the overall study and its limitations: No identical CDR3 amino acid sequences were shared among expanded clones across subjects, suggesting private TCR-beta repertoires in all groups. The MS cluster was not associated with any clinical or MRI features, and the authors stated that larger cohorts are needed. Repertoires from 18 of 34 MS patients were grouped by phylogenetic analysis into a cluster of related CDR3 sequences, suggesting a possible repertoire-level signature. TCR clonal expansion was highest in HAM/TSP patients and lowest in MS patients, with MS patients falling below even healthy controls.

Read against the paper, the sample's time point label means: longitudinal time-point 2. For the unsorted PBMC libraries, 2 million PBMCs were stored in RNAlater at -80 degrees C until RNA extraction and were used to generate the libraries. The multiple sclerosis patients were enrolled in a US clinical protocol that used magnetic resonance imaging to evaluate disease progression. Peripheral blood was subjected to Ficoll-Hypaque density gradient centrifugation to isolate PBMCs, which were then cryopreserved in liquid nitrogen. There are many counts of this clonotype. The antigen this receptor binds is unknown. Base quality data are lacking; no much larger clone is found one base away. cDNA was synthesized by template-switch 5'RACE using a primer carrying a 10-nucleotide random unique molecular identifier by which each TCR transcript was tagged. Every sequencing run yielded over 170 million TCR-beta sequences covering 15-18 subjects. Total RNA was extracted with the RNeasy kit. TCR-beta VDJ regions were amplified with primers for the TCR constant region and the 5'RACE anchor, using the KAPA Real-time Library Amplification kit. Sample indexes and Illumina adaptors were added in a first PCR, after which library yield was increased in a second PCR. After Ampure bead purification, the TCR product of roughly 650 bp was size-selected on a 2% E-gel SizeSelection system. Before pooling, libraries had their quality checked on a Bioanalyzer, their concentration measured with Qubit, and their quantity determined with the Kapa Library Quantification kit. Paired-end 2 x 150 bp sequencing of the libraries was performed on an Illumina HiSeq 2500. To increase sequence diversity, 25-30% phiX was spiked into each library pool. As for the authors' bioinformatics: The quality-filtered reads were processed with the UMI-based MiGEC pipeline, whose error correction step removed more than 75% of the raw TCR sequences. VDJ genes were aligned to IMGT germline references, and each clonotype was defined by a unique CDR3 amino acid sequence together with V-J genes. VDJtools evaluated clonal expansion, Shannon diversity and CDR3 relatedness (CalcPairwiseDistances, ClusterSamples); CLCbio workbench built phylogenetic trees. Clones with at least 8 unique UMIs were defined as expanded, with this threshold being based on coefficient-of-variation modelling across technical triplicates. TCRdb ran its own pipeline on the public reads, namely fastp trimming at Q25 and MiXCR clone calling, and kept in-frame beta chains. Rows matching on CDR3 protein sequence are summarized as one entry with the most common DNA and genes. TCRdb, not the authors, supplied the V and J calls. The sample table holds about 80,000 distinct CDR3 sequences, of which 5% to 6% were seen once. 7.9% of the sample lies in the top ten.

From its cysteine to its phenylalanine, the CDR3 spans 12 amino acids. Solely the CDR3 DNA is kept, with 36 bases framed from the first base. The germline V gene yields SQVTM for CDR1 and ANQGSEA for CDR2. The junction shows trimming of 4 bases on V and 2 bases on J, and the gene matches do not reach 2 bases of it. The receptor chain draws on TRBV29-1 and TRBJ2-7, and 7 junction bases match TRBD1. The sequenced material came from PBMCs. The sequence was obtained from a woman aged 55 to 70 with multiple sclerosis. At the DNA level, the sequence is TGCAGCGTTGGGACAGGCACCTACGAGCAGTACTTC. It codes for CSVGTGTYEQYF.